The 4 T cell receptor beta chains given below trace back to one sample, sequenced in a study of blood T cell repertoires in COVID-19 (dated by TCRdb to 2018 to 2020). Libraries came from the immunoSEQ multiplex PCR assay. In its TCRdb copy, this immuneACCESS table keeps in-frame sequences only and misses some clones. Where compared with another copy, unresolved V genes explain less than half of these, and the others have no known cause. The sample records about 270,000 clones, about 89% of which are singletons. The ten most abundant clones make up approximately 2.4% of the sample. What was sequenced was PBMCs or T cells enriched from blood (not recorded which). These TCRs come from a woman in her late teens or twenties who had recovered from COVID-19.

The sample holds a few counts of this clone. This CDR3 reads CASSFRAGDRYEAFF. The CDR3 DNA reads TGTGCCAGCAGCTTCCGGGCAGGGGACCGATATGAAGCTTTCTTT. The chain recombines TRBV7-9 with TRBJ1-1; a weak D match, TRBD1 (6 bases). Trimming shortened V by 3 bases and J by 7 bases, and 18 bases separated the two germline ends. CDR3 length: 15 amino acids. Germline V gene lookup returns CDR1 SEHNR and CDR2 FQNEAQ (reference sequence).

The chain carries TRBV10-3 and TRBJ1-3; D is uncertain. The CDR3 is 13 residues long. V was cut by 1 base and J by 4 bases, with 5 bases left in between. Germline CDR1 and CDR2: ENHRY and SYGVKD. This chain's CDR3 is CAISELEGNTIYF. For the CDR3, the DNA is TGTGCCATCAGTGAGTTGGAGGGAAACACCATATATTTT.

The V call is TRBV29-1, the J call TRBJ2-1, with 8 positions matching TRBD1. J lost 10 bases, V lost 5 bases, and 13 bases had no gene match. Germline V gene data show CDR1 as SQVTM and CDR2 as ANQGSEA. CDR3 length: 14 residues. The CDR3 loop is CSVTGQVPWGEQFF. As DNA, the CDR3 is TGCAGCGTTACGGGACAGGTCCCCTGGGGGGAGCAGTTCTTC.

This chain uses TRBV6-5 with TRBJ1-1; 10 bases are shared with TRBD1. Germline lookup yields CDR1 MNHEY and CDR2 SVGAGI. V trimming: 2 bases; J trimming: 4 bases; junction bases outside the gene matches: 7. This CDR3 has 16 residues. This CDR3 reads CASSYVLTGGGTEAFF. The CDR3 DNA follows: TGTGCCAGCAGTTACGTCTTGACAGGGGGCGGCACTGAAGCTTTCTTT.